A selection of T cell receptor beta chains follows, all from one sample in a study of type 1 regulatory T cells. TCRdb re-derived calls from the reads in MiXCR, one entry per CDR3 protein. This table holds roughly 71,000 distinct CDR3 sequences, about 69% found once. These receptors have no known antigen. The sequenced material came from cultured T cells, either the whole culture or a sorted T cell fraction (not recorded which). The receptors originated from a human donor in good health. CDR3s include the opening cysteine and the closing phenylalanine or tryptophan. Each record gives: clone size, J gene, V gene, D gene, CDR3 protein, CDR3 DNA. The D gene is left open where the match is weak. Size tells how often a clone was seen (once, few, many) or the class of an expanded clone, and some rows leave it out.

NA,TRBJ2-7,TRBV20-1,NA,CSARDGLVGYEQYF,TGCAGTGCTAGAGACGGCTTAGTTGGGTACGAGCAGTACTTC
NA,TRBJ2-5,TRBV18,NA,CASSPRSSQVSQETQYF,TGTGCCAGCTCACCACGCTCCTCACAGGTCAGCCAAGAGACCCAGTACTTC
few,TRBJ1-5,TRBV19,NA,CASSIEGMRNQPQHF,TGTGCCAGTAGTATTGAGGGTATGAGGAATCAGCCCCAGCATTTT
NA,TRBJ2-1,TRBV20-1,TRBD1,CSASGLGQGNDEQFF,TGCAGTGCTAGTGGGCTCGGACAGGGTAACGATGAGCAGTTCTTC
NA,TRBJ1-2,TRBV6-5,TRBD1,CASRGPGQGYGYTF,TGTGCCAGCAGGGGACCGGGACAGGGGTATGGCTACACCTTC
NA,TRBJ1-1,TRBV5-1,NA,CASSLEGSQGTEAFF,TGCGCCAGCAGCTTGGAAGGGAGCCAGGGCACTGAAGCTTTCTTT
NA,TRBJ2-3,TRBV19,TRBD2,CASTGGLAGGFTDTQYF,TGTGCCAGTACCGGGGGCCTAGCGGGGGGCTTCACAGATACGCAGTATTTT
NA,TRBJ2-2,TRBV28,TRBD1,CASGTGRTGELFF,TGTGCCAGCGGGACAGGGCGGACCGGGGAGCTGTTTTTT
NA,TRBJ2-1,TRBV20-1,TRBD2,CSAGRLAGVTGHEQFF,TGCAGTGCTGGAAGACTAGCGGGAGTTACCGGACATGAGCAGTTCTTC
NA,TRBJ1-1,TRBV30,NA,CAWNRGWSTEAFF,TGTGCCTGGAACCGGGGTTGGAGCACTGAAGCTTTCTTT
few,TRBJ2-7,TRBV5-1,TRBD1,CASSLAGGAFNGEQYF,TGCGCCAGCAGCTTGGCAGGGGGCGCGTTTAATGGGGAGCAGTACTTC
NA,TRBJ2-1,TRBV20-1,NA,CSAPMGYNEQFF,TGCAGTGCCCCTATGGGGTACAATGAGCAGTTCTTC
few,TRBJ2-1,TRBV24-1,TRBD2,CATSGASGRAPNEQFF,TGTGCCACCAGTGGTGCTAGCGGGAGGGCTCCCAATGAGCAGTTCTTC
NA,TRBJ2-7,TRBV20-1,NA,CSATTGAYEQYF,TGCAGTGCTACCACCGGGGCCTACGAGCAGTACTTC
NA,TRBJ2-1,TRBV20-1,NA,CSARDGIRFDEQFF,TGCAGTGCCCGAGACGGGATACGTTTCGATGAGCAGTTCTTC
NA,TRBJ2-5,TRBV10-3,NA,CAISEFQETQCF,TGTGCCATCAGTGAGTTCCAAGAGACCCAGTGCTTC
NA,TRBJ2-4,TRBV4-1,NA,CASSGIATKNIQYF,TGCGCCAGCAGCGGGATAGCAACCAAAAACATTCAGTACTTC
NA,TRBJ1-5,TRBV6-6,NA,CASSYETGLPRGSRNQPQHF,TGTGCCAGCAGTTACGAAACAGGGCTACCACGGGGCTCGCGCAATCAGCCCCAGCATTTT
NA,TRBJ2-1,TRBV20-1,NA,CSAVLDSVNEQFF,TGCAGTGCTGTTCTTGACTCAGTCAATGAGCAGTTCTTC
NA,TRBJ2-7,TRBV14,NA,CASSRRGAYEQYF,TGTGCCAGCAGCCGAAGGGGGGCTTACGAGCAGTACTTC
once,TRBJ2-5,TRBV11-2,NA,CASSPSRVAETQYF,TGTGCCAGCAGCCCCTCTAGGGTGGCAGAGACCCAGTACTTC
NA,TRBJ1-6,TRBV5-4,NA,CASSSRVGEDSPLHF,TGTGCCAGCAGCTCGAGGGTGGGGGAGGATTCACCCCTCCACTTT
NA,TRBJ2-7,TRBV7-8,NA,CASSLVSGLGEQYF,TGTGCCAGCAGCTTAGTTTCCGGCCTCGGCGAGCAGTACTTC
NA,TRBJ2-5,TRBV6-1,TRBD1,CASRTGQGLGETQYF,TGTGCCAGCAGAACGGGACAGGGCTTAGGAGAGACCCAGTACTTC
NA,TRBJ1-2,TRBV12-3/TRBV12-4,TRBD1,CASRPTPGQGTYGYTF,TGTGCCAGCAGACCTACCCCGGGACAGGGAACCTATGGCTACACCTTC
NA,TRBJ2-2,TRBV3-1,TRBD1,CASSQVPGQGAGGELFF,TGTGCCAGCAGCCAAGTCCCCGGACAGGGGGCAGGGGGGGAGCTGTTTTTT
few,TRBJ2-1,TRBV5-4,TRBD1,CASSLGGQNEQFF,TGTGCCAGCAGCCTAGGGGGACAGAATGAGCAGTTCTTC
NA,TRBJ2-1,TRBV28,TRBD2,CASRLAGPRYEQFF,TGTGCCAGCCGACTAGCGGGACCCCGTTATGAGCAGTTCTTC
NA,TRBJ2-5,TRBV10-3,TRBD2,CAISQRGAGLAGGPSGETQYF,TGTGCCATCAGCCAGAGAGGGGCCGGACTAGCGGGAGGGCCGTCGGGTGAGACCCAGTACTTC
NA,TRBJ2-1,TRBV5-4,NA,CASSFNYNEQFF,TGTGCCAGCAGCTTCAACTACAATGAGCAGTTCTTC
NA,TRBJ1-2,TRBV5-6,NA,CASTYTENYGYTF,TGTGCCAGCACCTATACGGAGAACTATGGCTACACCTTC
NA,TRBJ2-7,TRBV19,TRBD2,CASSTQGGLVVKQYF,TGTGCCAGTAGTACCCAAGGGGGACTAGTTGTTAAGCAGTACTTC
NA,TRBJ1-4,TRBV27,NA,CASMRGATNEKLFF,TGTGCCAGCATGAGGGGAGCAACTAATGAAAAACTGTTTTTT
few,TRBJ2-4,TRBV7-2,NA,CASSPPWDFVQYF,TGTGCCAGCAGCCCCCCTTGGGACTTCGTTCAGTACTTC
NA,TRBJ2-7,TRBV29-1,NA,CSVVRAQGSSYEQYF,TGCAGCGTTGTTAGGGCCCAGGGTAGCTCCTACGAGCAGTACTTC
NA,TRBJ2-1,TRBV11-1,TRBD2,CASRGLAVGREQFF,TGTGCCAGCAGAGGACTAGCGGTCGGTCGTGAGCAGTTCTTC
once,TRBJ2-1,TRBV19,TRBD2,CASSFLAGVHEQFF,TGTGCCAGTAGTTTCCTAGCGGGAGTGCATGAGCAGTTCTTC
NA,TRBJ2-1,TRBV18,TRBD2,CASSPRAGGDEQFF,TGTGCCAGCTCACCAAGAGCGGGAGGTGATGAGCAGTTCTTC
NA,TRBJ2-2,TRBV28,TRBD2,CAGGVIAGELFF,TGTGCCGGGGGGGTTATCGCCGGGGAGCTGTTTTTT
NA,TRBJ1-4,TRBV20-1,TRBD1,CSAGTGVNEKLFF,TGCAGTGCCGGGACAGGAGTTAATGAAAAACTGTTTTTT
NA,TRBJ2-5,TRBV18,NA,CASSPGQETQYF,TGTGCCAGCTCACCGGGTCAAGAGACCCAGTACTTC
NA,TRBJ2-2,TRBV20-1,TRBD2,CSAQPGAGGTGELFF,TGCAGTGCCCAACCTGGAGCGGGAGGAACCGGGGAGCTGTTTTTT
few,TRBJ1-1,TRBV6-5,NA,CASSYRQGNTEAFF,TGTGCCAGCAGTTACAGGCAGGGCAACACTGAAGCTTTCTTT
once,TRBJ2-3,TRBV28,TRBD2,CASSIWTSGTDTQYF,TGTGCCAGCAGTATATGGACTAGCGGCACAGATACGCAGTATTTT
NA,TRBJ2-3,TRBV20-1,TRBD2,CSAKGTSGFTDTQYF,TGCAGTGCGAAAGGGACTAGCGGATTCACAGATACGCAGTATTTT
NA,TRBJ2-5,TRBV7-8,NA,CASSFSLSGWETQYF,TGTGCCAGCAGCTTTTCCCTATCCGGTTGGGAGACCCAGTACTTC
NA,TRBJ1-2,TRBV7-9,NA,CASSLPPANYGYTF,TGTGCCAGCAGCTTGCCCCCCGCTAACTATGGCTACACCTTC
NA,TRBJ2-2,TRBV20-1,TRBD2,CSSVAGTSGELFF,TGCAGTTCTGTAGCGGGAACTTCCGGGGAGCTGTTTTTT
NA,TRBJ2-3,TRBV3-1,TRBD2,CASSPRTSGSPDTQYF,TGTGCCAGCAGCCCCCGGACTAGCGGGAGTCCAGATACGCAGTATTTT
NA,TRBJ2-1,TRBV20-1,NA,CSARGSGEQFF,TGCAGTGCTAGAGGGTCGGGTGAGCAGTTCTTC
NA,TRBJ2-7,TRBV7-8,NA,CASSRPALSYEQYF,TGTGCCAGCAGCCGACCGGCGCTCTCCTACGAGCAGTACTTC
NA,TRBJ2-1,TRBV20-1,NA,CSARLPGRSNEQFF,TGCAGTGCTAGACTCCCTGGACGGAGCAATGAGCAGTTCTTC
NA,TRBJ2-1,TRBV7-9,NA,CASSRGPINYNEQFF,TGTGCCAGCAGCAGGGGACCGATTAATTACAATGAGCAGTTCTTC
NA,TRBJ2-6,TRBV12-3/TRBV12-4,NA,CASSIPTVTGANVLTF,TGTGCCAGCAGTATACCGACAGTAACTGGGGCCAACGTCCTGACTTTC
few,TRBJ2-3,TRBV20-1,TRBD2,CSAWTSGPPDTQYF,TGCAGTGCCTGGACTAGCGGCCCCCCAGATACGCAGTATTTT
NA,TRBJ1-4,TRBV2,NA,CASRQPPTNEKLFF,TGTGCCAGCAGGCAGCCTCCAACTAATGAAAAACTGTTTTTT
NA,TRBJ2-7,TRBV6-1,TRBD1,CASSEEGTGWYEQYF,TGTGCCAGCAGTGAAGAGGGGACAGGGTGGTACGAGCAGTACTTC
NA,TRBJ1-1,TRBV19,NA,CASSYLDRLRGTEAFF,TGTGCCAGTAGTTACCTTGACAGGCTTAGGGGCACTGAAGCTTTCTTT
NA,TRBJ1-2,TRBV5-1,TRBD1,CASMGQGYGYTF,TGCGCCAGCATGGGACAGGGGTATGGCTACACCTTC
NA,TRBJ2-2,TRBV6-2/TRBV6-3,NA,CASTWQGNTGELFF,TGTGCCAGCACCTGGCAGGGGAACACCGGGGAGCTGTTTTTT